The entry below describes one TCR beta chain. The target antigen is unknown. The data were obtained in a study of cytomegalovirus exposure and HLA in healthy donors. Study-wide results and limits: Across all donors, roughly uniform sequencing depth was an assumption of the presence/absence analyses. Analysis was carried out at a later point, and it linked a missense DCLRE1C variant to TCR beta V- and J-gene trimming. A later analysis reported that several of the most significant clusters appeared to be linked to common viral pathogens, among them Epstein-Barr virus.

Losses at the gene ends were 1 base for V and 4 bases for J; bases not matched to a gene: 9. The CDR3 is 16 amino acids. The germline V gene has CDR1 SGHNT and CDR2 YYREEE (reference sequence). It was with 60 Vbeta and 13 Jbeta primers that the PCR ran. Method: immunoSEQ multiplex PCR; TCRdb's copy keeps in-frame clones and lacks some. The table lists about 130,000 clones, 85% of them singletons. The chain uses TRBV5-4 and TRBJ2-5; 8 bases are a match to TRBD1. The receptor was derived from a woman aged 25 to 45 in good health and CMV-seropositive. The specimen sequenced was PBMCs. The CDR3 region has the DNA TGTGCCAGCAGCTTGAGGTTGGATGGACAGGGAGAGACCCAGTACTTC. Its protein product is CASSLRLDGQGETQYF.